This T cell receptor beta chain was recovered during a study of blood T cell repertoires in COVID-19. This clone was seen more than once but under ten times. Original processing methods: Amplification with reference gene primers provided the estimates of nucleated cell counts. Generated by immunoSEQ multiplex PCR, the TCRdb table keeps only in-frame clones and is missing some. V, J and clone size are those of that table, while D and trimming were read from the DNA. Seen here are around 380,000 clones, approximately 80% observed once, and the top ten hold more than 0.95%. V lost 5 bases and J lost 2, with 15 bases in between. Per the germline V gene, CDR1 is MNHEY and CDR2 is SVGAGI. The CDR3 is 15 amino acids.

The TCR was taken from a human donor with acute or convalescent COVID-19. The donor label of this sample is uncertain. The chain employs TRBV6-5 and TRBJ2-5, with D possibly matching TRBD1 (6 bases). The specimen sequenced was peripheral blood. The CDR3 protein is CASSRTGNGQETQYF. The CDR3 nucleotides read TGTGCCAGCAGTCGAACAGGGAATGGGCAAGAGACCCAGTACTTC.